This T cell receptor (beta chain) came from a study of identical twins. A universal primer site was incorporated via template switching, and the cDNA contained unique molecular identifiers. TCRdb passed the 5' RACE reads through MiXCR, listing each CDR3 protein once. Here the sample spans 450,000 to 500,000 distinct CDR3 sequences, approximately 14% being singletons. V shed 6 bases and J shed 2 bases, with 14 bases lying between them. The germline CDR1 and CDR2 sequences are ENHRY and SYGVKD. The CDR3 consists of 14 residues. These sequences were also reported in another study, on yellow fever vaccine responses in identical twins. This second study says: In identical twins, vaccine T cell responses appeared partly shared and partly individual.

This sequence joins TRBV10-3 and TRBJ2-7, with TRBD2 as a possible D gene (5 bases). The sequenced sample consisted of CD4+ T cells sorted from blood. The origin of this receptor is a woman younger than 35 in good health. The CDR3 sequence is CAISPSPTTYEQYF. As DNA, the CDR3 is TGTGCCATCAGCCCGTCTCCGACTACCTACGAGCAGTACTTC.